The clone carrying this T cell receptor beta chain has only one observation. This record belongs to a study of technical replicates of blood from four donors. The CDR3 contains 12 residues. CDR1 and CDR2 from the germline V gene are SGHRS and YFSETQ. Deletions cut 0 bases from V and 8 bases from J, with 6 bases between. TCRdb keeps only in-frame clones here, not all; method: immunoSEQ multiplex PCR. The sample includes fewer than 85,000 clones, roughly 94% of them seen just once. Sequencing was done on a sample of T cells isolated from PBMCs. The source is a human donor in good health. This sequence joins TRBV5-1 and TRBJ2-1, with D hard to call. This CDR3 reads CASSLAGDEQFF. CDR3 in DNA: TGCGCCAGCAGCTTGGCAGGTGATGAGCAGTTCTTC.